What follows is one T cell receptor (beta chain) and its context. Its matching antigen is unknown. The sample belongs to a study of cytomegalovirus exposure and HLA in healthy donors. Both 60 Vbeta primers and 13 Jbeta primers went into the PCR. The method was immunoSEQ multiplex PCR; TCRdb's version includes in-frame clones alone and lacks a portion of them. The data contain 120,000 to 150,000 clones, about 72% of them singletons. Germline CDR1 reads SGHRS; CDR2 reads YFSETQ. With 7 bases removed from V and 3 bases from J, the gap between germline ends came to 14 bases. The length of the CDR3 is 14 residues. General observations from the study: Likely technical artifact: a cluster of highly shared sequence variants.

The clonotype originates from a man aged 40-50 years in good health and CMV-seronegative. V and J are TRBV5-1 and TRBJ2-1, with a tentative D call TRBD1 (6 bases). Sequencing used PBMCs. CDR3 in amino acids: CASSSRGSYNEQFF. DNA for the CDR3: TGCGCCAGCTCCTCGAGGGGGAGCTACAATGAGCAGTTCTTC.